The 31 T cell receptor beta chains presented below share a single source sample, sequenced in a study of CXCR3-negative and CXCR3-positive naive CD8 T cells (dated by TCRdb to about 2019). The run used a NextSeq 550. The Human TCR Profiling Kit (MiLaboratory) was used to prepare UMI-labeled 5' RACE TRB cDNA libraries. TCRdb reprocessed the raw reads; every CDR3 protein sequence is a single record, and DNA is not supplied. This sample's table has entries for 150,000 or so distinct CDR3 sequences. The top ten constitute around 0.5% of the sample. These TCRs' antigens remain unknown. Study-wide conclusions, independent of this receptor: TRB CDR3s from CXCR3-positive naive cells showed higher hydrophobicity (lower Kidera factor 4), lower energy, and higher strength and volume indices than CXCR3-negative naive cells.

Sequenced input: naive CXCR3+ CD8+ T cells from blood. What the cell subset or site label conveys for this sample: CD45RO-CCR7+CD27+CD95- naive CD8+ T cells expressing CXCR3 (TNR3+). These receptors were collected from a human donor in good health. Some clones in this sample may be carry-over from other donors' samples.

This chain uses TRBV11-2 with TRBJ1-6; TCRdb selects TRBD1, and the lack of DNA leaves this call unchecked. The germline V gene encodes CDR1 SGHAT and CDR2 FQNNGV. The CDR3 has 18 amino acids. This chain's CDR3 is CASSLPSSDSLYNSPLHF.

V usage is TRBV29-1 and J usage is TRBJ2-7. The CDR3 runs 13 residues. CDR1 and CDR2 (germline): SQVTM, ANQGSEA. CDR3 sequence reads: CSVAQPISYEQYF.

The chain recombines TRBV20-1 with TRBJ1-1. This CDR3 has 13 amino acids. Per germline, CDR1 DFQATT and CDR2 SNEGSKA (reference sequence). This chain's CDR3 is CSARDGEGVVAFF.

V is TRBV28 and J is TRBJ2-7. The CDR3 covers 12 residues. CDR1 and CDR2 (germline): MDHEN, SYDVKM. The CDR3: CASSTVYYEQYF.

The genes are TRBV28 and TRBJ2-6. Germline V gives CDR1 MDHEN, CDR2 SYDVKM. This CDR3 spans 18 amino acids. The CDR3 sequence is CASSFGGLMRSGANVLTF.

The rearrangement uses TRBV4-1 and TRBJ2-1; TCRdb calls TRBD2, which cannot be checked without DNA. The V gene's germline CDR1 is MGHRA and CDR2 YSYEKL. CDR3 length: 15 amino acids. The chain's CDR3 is CASSQIILAKNEQFF.

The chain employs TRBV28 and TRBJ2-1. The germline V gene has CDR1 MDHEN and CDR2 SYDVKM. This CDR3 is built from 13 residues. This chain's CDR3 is CASSETLQNEQFF.

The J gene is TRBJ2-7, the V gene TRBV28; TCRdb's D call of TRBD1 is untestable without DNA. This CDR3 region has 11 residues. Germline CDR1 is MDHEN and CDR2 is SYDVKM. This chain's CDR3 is CASSLGAEQYF.

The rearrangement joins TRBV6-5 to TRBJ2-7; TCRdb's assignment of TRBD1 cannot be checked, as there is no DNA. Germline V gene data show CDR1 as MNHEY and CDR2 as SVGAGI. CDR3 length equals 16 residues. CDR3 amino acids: CASRRHRQGEWDEQYF.

CDR3: CASSYTRGGRDTQYF. The chain is built from TRBV7-3 and TRBJ2-3; as DNA is missing, the TRBD2 call by TCRdb cannot be tested. The CDR3 has 15 residues. Germline V CDR1 and CDR2: SGHTA, FQGTGA.

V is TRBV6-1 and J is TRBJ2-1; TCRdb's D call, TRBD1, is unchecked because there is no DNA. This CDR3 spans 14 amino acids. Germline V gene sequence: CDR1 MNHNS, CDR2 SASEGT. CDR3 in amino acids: CASSEHDRYNEQFF.

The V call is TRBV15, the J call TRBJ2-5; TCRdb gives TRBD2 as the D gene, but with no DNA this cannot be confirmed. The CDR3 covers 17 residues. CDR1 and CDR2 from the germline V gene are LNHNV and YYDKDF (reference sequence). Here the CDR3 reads CATSRHRLAGVQETQYF.

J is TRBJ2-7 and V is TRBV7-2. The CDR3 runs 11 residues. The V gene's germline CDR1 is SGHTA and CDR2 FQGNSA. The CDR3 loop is CASILNYEQYF.

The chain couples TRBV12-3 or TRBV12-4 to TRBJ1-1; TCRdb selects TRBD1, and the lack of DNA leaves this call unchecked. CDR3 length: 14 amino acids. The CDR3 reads CASSWGDGITEAFF.

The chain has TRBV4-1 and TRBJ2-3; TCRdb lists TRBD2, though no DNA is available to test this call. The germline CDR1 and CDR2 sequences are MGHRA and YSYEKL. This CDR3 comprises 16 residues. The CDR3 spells CASSLGASGIPDTQYF.

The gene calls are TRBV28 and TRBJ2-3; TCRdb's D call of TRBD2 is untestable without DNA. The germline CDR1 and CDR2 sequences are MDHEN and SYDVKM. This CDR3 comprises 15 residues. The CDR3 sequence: CASSLWAGGGDTQYF.

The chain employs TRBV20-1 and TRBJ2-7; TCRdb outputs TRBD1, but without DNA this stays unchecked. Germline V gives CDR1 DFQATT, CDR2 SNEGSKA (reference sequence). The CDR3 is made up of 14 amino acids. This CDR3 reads CSASPQDRSYEQYF.

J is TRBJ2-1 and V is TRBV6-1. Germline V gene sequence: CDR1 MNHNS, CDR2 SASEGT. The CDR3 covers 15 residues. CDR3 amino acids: CASSEYQDDYNEQFF.

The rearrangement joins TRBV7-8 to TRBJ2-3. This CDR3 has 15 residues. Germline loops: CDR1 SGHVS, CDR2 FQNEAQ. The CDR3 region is CASVSRRVGTDTQYF.

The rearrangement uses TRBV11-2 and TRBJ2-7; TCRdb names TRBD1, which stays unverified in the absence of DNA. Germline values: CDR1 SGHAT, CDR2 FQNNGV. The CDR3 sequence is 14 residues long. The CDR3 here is CASSFFGGDYEQYF.

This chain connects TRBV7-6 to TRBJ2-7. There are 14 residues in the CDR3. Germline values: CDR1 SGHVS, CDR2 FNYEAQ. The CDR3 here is CASSLGWDSYEQYF.

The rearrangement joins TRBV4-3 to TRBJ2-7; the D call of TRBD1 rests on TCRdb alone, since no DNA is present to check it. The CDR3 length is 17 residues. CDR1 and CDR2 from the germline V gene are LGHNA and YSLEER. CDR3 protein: CASSQDPPQGYPYEQYF.

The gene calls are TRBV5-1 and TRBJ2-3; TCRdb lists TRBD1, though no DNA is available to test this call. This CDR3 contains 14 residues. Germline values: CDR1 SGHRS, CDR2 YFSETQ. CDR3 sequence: CASGTTGGSDTQYF.

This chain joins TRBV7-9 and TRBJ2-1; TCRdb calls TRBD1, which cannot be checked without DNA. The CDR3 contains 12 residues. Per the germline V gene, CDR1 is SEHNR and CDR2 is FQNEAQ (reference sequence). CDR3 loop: CASSSEGGEQFF. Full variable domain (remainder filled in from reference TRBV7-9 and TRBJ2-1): DTGVSQNPRHKITKRGQNVTFRCDPISEHNRLYWYRQTLGQGPEFLTYFQNEAQLEKSRLLSDRFSAERPKGSFSTLEIQRTEQGDSAMYLCASSSEGGEQFFGPGTRLTVL.

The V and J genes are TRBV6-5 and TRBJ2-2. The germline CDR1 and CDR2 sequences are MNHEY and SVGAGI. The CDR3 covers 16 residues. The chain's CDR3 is CASSYGQIANTGELFF.

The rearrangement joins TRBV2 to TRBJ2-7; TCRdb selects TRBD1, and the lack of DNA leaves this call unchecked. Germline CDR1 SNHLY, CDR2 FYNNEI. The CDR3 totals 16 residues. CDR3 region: CASSEAGGPPVDEQYF.

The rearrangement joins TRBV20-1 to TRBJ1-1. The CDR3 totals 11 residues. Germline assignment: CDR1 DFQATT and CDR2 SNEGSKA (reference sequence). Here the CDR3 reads CSARLGTEAFF.

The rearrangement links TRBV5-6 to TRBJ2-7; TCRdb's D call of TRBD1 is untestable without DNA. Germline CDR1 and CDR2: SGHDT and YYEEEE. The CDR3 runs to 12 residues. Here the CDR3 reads CASSRTGTEQYF.

The CDR3 sequence: CASRGQGIHNEQFF. This chain joins TRBV27 and TRBJ2-1. Germline V gives CDR1 MNHEY, CDR2 SMNVEV (reference sequence). The CDR3 runs to 14 residues.

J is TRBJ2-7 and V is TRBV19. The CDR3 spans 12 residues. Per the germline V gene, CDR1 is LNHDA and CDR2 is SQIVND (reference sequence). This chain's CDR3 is CASSMSGYEQYF.

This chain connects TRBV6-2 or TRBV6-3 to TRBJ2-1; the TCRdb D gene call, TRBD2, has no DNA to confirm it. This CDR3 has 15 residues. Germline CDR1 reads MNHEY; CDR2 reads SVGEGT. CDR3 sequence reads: CASRLSGGYTNEQFF.